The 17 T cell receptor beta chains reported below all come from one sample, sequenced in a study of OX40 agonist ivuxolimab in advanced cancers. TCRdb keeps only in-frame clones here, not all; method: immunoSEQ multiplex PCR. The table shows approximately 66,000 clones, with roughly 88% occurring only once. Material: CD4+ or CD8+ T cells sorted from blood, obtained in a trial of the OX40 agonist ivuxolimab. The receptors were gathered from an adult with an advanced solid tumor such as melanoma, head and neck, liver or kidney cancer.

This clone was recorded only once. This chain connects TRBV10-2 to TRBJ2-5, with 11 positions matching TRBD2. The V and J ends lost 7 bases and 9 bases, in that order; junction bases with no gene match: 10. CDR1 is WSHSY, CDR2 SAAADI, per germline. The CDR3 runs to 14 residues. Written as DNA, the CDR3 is TGCGCCAGCAAGTCCGGACTAGCGGGTATGGCCCAGTACTTC. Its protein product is CASKSGLAGMAQYF.

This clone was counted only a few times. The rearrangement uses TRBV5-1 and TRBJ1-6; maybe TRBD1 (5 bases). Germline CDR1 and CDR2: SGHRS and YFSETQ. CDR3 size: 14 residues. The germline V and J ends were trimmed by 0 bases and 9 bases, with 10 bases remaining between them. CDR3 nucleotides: TGCGCCAGCAGCTTGGAGCAGGGTAGTTCACCCCTCCACTTT. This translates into CASSLEQGSSPLHF.

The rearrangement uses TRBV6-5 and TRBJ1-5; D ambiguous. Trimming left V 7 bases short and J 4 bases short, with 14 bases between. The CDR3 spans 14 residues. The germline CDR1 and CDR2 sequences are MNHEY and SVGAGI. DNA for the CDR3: TGTGCCAGCATGGCGGGGAGAGTGAATCAGCCCCAGCATTTT. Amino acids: CASMAGRVNQPQHF.

CDR3 in DNA: TGCGCCAGCAGCCAACCACTAGGCACAGATACGCAGTATTTT. Translated: CASSQPLGTDTQYF. The gene calls are TRBV5-1 and TRBJ2-3, with a possible D match to TRBD2 (5 bases). The V end lost 4 bases, the J end lost 1 base, and 10 bases lay between the germline ends. CDR1 is SGHRS, CDR2 YFSETQ, per germline. This CDR3 is built from 14 residues.

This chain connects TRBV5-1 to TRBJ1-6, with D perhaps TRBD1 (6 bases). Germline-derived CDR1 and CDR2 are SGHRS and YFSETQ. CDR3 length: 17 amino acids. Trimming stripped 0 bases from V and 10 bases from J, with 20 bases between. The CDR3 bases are TGCGCCAGCAGCTTGGAAACGGACAGTCGGGGGAGATCACCCCTCCACTTT. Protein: CASSLETDSRGRSPLHF.

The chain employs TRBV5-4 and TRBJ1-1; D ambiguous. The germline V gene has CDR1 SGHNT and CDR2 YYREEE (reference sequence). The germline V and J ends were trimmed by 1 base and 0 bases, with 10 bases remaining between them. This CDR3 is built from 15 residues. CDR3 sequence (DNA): TGTGCCAGCAGCTTGAGTATTGACTTGAACACTGAAGCTTTCTTT. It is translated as CASSLSIDLNTEAFF.

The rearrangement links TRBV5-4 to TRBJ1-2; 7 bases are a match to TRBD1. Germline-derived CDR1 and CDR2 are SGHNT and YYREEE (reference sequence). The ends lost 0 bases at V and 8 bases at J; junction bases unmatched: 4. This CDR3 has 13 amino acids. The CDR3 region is CASSLEGARGYTF. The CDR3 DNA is TGTGCCAGCAGCTTGGAGGGGGCGCGAGGCTACACCTTC. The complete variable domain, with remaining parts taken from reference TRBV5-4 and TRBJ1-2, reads ETGVTQSPTHLIKTRGQQVTLRCSSQSGHNTVSWYQQALGQGPQFIFQYYREEENGRGNFPPRFSGLQFPNYSSELNVNALELDDSALYLCASSLEGARGYTFGSGTRLTVV.

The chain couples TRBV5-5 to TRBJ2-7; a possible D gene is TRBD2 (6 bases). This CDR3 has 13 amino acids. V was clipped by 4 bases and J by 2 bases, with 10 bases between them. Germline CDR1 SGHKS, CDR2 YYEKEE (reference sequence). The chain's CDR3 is CASSLTGAYEQYF. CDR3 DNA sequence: TGTGCCAGCAGCCTGACGGGGGCCTACGAGCAGTACTTC.

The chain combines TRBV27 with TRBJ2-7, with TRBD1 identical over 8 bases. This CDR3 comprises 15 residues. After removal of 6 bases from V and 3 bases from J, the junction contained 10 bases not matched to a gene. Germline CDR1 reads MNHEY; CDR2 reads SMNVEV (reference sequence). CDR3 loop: CASRALGQGGYEQYF. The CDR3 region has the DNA TGTGCCAGCAGGGCCCTCGGACAGGGCGGCTACGAGCAGTACTTC.

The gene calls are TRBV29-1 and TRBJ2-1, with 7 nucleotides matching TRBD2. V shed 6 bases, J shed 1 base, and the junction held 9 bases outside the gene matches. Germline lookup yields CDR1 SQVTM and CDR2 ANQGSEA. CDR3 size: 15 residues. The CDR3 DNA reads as TGCAGCGTGCCCTCGACTAGCCTATCCTACAATGAGCAGTTCTTC. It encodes CSVPSTSLSYNEQFF.

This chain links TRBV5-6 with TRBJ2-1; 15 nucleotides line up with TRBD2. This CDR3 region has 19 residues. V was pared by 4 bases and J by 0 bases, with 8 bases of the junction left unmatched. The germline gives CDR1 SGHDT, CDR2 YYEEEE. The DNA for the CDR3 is TGTGCCAGCAGCCTGGGACTAGCGGGGGGTTGGAGCTCCTACAATGAGCAGTTCTTC. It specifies CASSLGLAGGWSSYNEQFF.

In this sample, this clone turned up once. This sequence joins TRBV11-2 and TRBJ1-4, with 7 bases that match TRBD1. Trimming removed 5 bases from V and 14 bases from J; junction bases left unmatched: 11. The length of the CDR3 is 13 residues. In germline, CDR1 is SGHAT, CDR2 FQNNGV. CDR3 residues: CASSLTRDSALFF. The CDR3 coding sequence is TGTGCCAGCAGCCTAACCCGGGACAGTGCTCTGTTTTTT.

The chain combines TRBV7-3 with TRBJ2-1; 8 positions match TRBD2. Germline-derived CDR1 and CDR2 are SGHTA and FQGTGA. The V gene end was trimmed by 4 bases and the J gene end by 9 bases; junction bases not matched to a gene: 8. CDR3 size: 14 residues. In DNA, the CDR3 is TGTGCCAGCAGCTCCCCCCGGGGGGGACCTGAGCAGTTCTTC. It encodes CASSSPRGGPEQFF.

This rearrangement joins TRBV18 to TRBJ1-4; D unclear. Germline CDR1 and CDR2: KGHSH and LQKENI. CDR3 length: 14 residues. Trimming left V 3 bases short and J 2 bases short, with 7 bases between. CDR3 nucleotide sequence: TGTGCCAGCTCACCTAGCCCCACTAATGAAAAACTGTTTTTT. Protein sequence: CASSPSPTNEKLFF.

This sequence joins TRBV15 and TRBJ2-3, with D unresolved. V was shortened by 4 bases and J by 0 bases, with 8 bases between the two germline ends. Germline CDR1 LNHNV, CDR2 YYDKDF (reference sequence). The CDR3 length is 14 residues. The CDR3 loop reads CATSTRRSTDTQYF. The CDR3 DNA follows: TGTGCCACCAGCACCCGACGGAGCACAGATACGCAGTATTTT.

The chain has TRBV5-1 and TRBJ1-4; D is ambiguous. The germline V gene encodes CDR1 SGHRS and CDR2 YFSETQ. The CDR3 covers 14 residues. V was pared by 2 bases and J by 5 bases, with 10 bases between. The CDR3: CASSFKEGNEKLFF. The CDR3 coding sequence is TGCGCCAGCAGCTTCAAGGAGGGAAATGAAAAACTGTTTTTT.

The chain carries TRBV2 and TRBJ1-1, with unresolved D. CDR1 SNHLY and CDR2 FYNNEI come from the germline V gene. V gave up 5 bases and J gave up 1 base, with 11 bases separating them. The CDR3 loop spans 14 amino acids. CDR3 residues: CASSLESRNTEAFF. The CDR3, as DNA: TGTGCCAGCAGTCTCGAGAGCAGGAACACTGAAGCTTTCTTT.